This T cell receptor (beta chain) was sequenced during a study of blood T cell repertoires in COVID-19. Overall study: Both acute and convalescent COVID-19 samples were obtained from the United States, Italy and Spain.

Data came from immunoSEQ multiplex PCR; TCRdb stores just in-frame clones and leaves some out. The sample lists about 180,000 clones, 86% occurring once. This CDR3 is built from 13 residues. Trimming removed 6 bases from V and 2 bases from J; junction bases left unmatched: 3. Germline lookup yields CDR1 MNHEY and CDR2 SMNVEV (reference sequence). The chain employs TRBV27 and TRBJ1-1; 7 bases line up with TRBD1. The TCR originated in a man aged 50-59 years with active or convalescent COVID-19. Material for sequencing was peripheral blood. The CDR3 coding sequence is TGTGCCAGCAGGGGGACAGCAAACACTGAAGCTTTCTTT. Residues: CASRGTANTEAFF.